What follows describes a single TCR beta chain. Trimming left V 5 bases short and J 3 bases short, with 13 bases between. This CDR3 has 14 residues. The V gene's germline CDR1 is LGHDT and CDR2 YNNKEL (reference sequence). This specimen belongs to a study of blood T cell repertoires in COVID-19. Under the authors' procedure: Estimation of nucleated cell counts relied on the amplification of reference gene primers. Data came from immunoSEQ multiplex PCR; TCRdb stores just in-frame clones and leaves some out. V, J and clone size reflect that table, while D and trimming were determined from the DNA. This table holds about 140,000 clones, 80% to 85% found once.

The TCR sequence derives from a woman aged 80 or older with acute or convalescent COVID-19. This chain joins TRBV3-1 (or the pseudogene TRBV3-2) and TRBJ1-1; D is possibly TRBD1 (6 bases). Sequenced input: peripheral blood. The CDR3 DNA sequence: TGTGCCAGCAGCTTGGACAGTATGTACACTGAAGCTTTCTTT. Residues: CASSLDSMYTEAFF.